The source of this TCR beta chain is a study of blood T cell repertoires in COVID-19. Study-wide background: T cells, B-cell-depleted T cells, or PBMCs supplied cDNA or gDNA.

CDR3 size: 12 residues. Trimming took 2 bases from V and 7 from J, leaving 8 bases between them. CDR1 and CDR2 (germline): LGHDT, YNNKEL (reference sequence). The assay was immunoSEQ multiplex PCR, and TCRdb's table has in-frame clones only and misses some. The sample includes around 80,000 clones, approximately 81% of them seen just once. This chain joins TRBV3-1 (or the pseudogene TRBV3-2) and TRBJ1-2; a possible D gene is TRBD1 (6 bases). This TCR came from a woman older than 75 with acute or convalescent COVID-19. The sequencing sample was made of peripheral blood. CDR3 amino acids: CASSQQGSGYTF. The CDR3 DNA is TGTGCCAGCAGCCAACAGGGGAGTGGCTACACCTTC.